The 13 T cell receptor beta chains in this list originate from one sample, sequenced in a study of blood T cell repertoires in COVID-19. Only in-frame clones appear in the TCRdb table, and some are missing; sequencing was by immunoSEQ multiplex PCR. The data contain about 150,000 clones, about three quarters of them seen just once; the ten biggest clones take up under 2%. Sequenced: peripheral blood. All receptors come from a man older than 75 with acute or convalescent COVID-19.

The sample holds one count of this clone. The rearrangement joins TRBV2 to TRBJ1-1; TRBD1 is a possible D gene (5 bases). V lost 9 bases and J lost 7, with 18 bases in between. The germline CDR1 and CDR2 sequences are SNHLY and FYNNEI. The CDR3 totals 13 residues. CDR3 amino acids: CASEGDRGGEAFF. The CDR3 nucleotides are TGTGCCAGTGAGGGAGACCGGGGGGGTGAAGCTTTCTTT.

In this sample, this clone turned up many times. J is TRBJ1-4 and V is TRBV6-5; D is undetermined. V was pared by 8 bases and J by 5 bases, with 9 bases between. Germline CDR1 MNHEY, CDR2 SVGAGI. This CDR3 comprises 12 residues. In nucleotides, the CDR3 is TGTGCCAGCGCACAGCAGAATGAAAAACTGTTTTTT. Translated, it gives CASAQQNEKLFF.

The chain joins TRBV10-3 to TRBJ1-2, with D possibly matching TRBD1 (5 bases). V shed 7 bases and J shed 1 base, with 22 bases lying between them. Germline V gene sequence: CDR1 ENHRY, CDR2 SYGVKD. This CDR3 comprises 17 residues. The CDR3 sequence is CAINPGYYSSGNYGYTF. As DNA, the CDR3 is TGTGCCATCAACCCAGGGTACTACTCATCGGGTAACTATGGCTACACCTTC.

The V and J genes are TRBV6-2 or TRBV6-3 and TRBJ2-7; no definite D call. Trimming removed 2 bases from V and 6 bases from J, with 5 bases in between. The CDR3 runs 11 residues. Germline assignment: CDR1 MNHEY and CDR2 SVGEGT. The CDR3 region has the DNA TGTGCCAGCAGTTACGGAGTCGAGCAGTACTTC. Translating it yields CASSYGVEQYF.

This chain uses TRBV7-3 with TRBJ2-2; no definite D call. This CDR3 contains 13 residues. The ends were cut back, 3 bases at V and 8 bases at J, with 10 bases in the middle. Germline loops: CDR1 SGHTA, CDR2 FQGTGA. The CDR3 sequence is CASSFPLRGELFF. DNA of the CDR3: TGTGCCAGCAGCTTTCCCCTGAGGGGGGAGCTGTTTTTT.

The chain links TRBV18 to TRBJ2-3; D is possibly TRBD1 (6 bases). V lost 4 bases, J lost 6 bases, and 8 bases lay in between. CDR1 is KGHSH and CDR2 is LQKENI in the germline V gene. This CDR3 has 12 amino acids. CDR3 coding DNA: TGTGCCAGCTCACAAGGACAGGATACGCAGTATTTT. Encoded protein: CASSQGQDTQYF.

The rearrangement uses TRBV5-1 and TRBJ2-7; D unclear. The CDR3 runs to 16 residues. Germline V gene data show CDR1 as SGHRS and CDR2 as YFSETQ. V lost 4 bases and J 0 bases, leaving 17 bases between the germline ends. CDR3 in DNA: TGCGCCAGCAGCCCCGAGGTGAAGATGCTCTCCTACGAGCAGTACTTC. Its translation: CASSPEVKMLSYEQYF.

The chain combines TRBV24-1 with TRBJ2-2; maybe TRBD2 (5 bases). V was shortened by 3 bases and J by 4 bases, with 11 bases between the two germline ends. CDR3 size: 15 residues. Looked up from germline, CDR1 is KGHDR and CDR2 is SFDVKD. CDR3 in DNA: TGTGCCACCAGTGATGCCAGCCGGGGCACCGGGGAGCTGTTTTTT. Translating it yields CATSDASRGTGELFF.

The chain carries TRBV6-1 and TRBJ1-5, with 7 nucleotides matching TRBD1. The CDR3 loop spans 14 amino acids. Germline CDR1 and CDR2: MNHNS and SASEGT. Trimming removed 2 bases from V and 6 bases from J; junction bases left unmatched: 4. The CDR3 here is CASSEIQGVQPQHF. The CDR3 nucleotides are TGTGCCAGCAGTGAAATCCAGGGGGTTCAGCCCCAGCATTTT.

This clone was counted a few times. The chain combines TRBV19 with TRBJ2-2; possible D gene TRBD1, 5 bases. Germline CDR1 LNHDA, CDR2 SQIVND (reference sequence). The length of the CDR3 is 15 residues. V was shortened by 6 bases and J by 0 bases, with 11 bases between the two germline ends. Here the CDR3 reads CASRETAANTGELFF. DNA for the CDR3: TGTGCCAGTAGAGAGACAGCTGCGAACACCGGGGAGCTGTTTTTT.

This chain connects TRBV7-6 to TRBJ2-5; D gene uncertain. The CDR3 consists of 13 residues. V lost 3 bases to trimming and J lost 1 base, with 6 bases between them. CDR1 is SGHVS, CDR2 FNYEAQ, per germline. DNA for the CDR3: TGTGCCAGCAGCTTTGGGCCCCAAGAGACCCAGTACTTC. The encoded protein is CASSFGPQETQYF. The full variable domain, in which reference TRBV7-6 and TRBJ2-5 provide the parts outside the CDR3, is GAGVSQSPRYKVTKRGQDVALRCDPISGHVSLYWYRQALGQGPEFLTYFNYEAQQDKSGLPNDRFSAERPEGSISTLTIQRTEQRDSAMYRCASSFGPQETQYFGPGTRLLVL.

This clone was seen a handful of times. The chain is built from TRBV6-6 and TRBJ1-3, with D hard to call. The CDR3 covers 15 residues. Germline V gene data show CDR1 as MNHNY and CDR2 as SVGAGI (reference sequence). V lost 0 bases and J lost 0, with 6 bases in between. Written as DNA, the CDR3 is TGTGCCAGCAGTTACTCGAGCACCTCTGGAAACACCATATATTTT. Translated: CASSYSSTSGNTIYF.

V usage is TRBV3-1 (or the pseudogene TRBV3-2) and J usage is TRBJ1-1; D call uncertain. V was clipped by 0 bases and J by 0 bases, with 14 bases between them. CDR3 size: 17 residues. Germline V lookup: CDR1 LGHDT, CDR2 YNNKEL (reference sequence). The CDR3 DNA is TGTGCCAGCAGCCAAGAAACTTTTACGGCGGTGAACACTGAAGCTTTCTTT. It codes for CASSQETFTAVNTEAFF.